A single sample gave rise to the 11 T cell receptor beta chains below, sequenced in a study of blood T cell repertoires in COVID-19. Profiled with immunoSEQ multiplex PCR; TCRdb holds only in-frame clones, not every one. The data contain over 100,000 clones, about 79% of them singletons. The sequencing input was peripheral blood. The receptor set was obtained from a woman in her sixties or seventies with acute or convalescent COVID-19.

J is TRBJ2-2 and V is TRBV11-3; possibly TRBD2 for D (5 bases). Between the trimmed V and J ends, which lost 2 bases and 7 bases, there was a span of 20 bases. Looked up from germline, CDR1 is SGHNT and CDR2 is YENEEA. The CDR3 is 17 residues long. The CDR3 bases are TGTGCCAGCAGCTTACTTTCGATCGTCGGGGTAGTCGGGGAGCTGTTTTTT. Translation gives CASSLLSIVGVVGELFF.

The genes are TRBV15 and TRBJ2-5; TRBD1 matches 7 bases. Trimming removed 4 bases from V and 3 bases from J; junction bases left unmatched: 2. Germline CDR1 and CDR2: LNHNV and YYDKDF (reference sequence). This CDR3 is 13 amino acids long. The CDR3: CATSITGEETQYF. The CDR3 DNA reads TGTGCCACCAGCATAACAGGGGAAGAGACCCAGTACTTC. Full variable domain (missing parts from reference TRBV15 and TRBJ2-5): DAMVIQNPRYQVTQFGKPVTLSCSQTLNHNVMYWYQQKSSQAPKLLFHYYDKDFNNEADTPDNFQSRRPNTSFCFLDIRSPGLGDTAMYLCATSITGEETQYFGPGTRLLVL.

Here the CDR3 reads CASSPSGGNEKLFF. The CDR3 DNA follows: TGCGCCAGCAGCCCCTCAGGGGGAAATGAAAAACTGTTTTTT. This sequence joins TRBV5-1 and TRBJ1-4, with 7 bases matching TRBD1. CDR1 is SGHRS and CDR2 is YFSETQ in the germline V gene. Trimming removed 4 bases from V and 5 bases from J; junction bases left unmatched: 5. The CDR3 is 14 residues long.

V usage is TRBV5-6 and J usage is TRBJ2-1, with 7 bases that match TRBD1. The V and J ends lost 4 bases and 0 bases, in that order; junction bases with no gene match: 4. CDR3 length: 15 amino acids. The germline V gene encodes CDR1 SGHDT and CDR2 YYEEEE. The CDR3 sequence is CASSRTGVSYNEQFF. In DNA form, the CDR3 reads TGTGCCAGCAGCCGAACAGGGGTCTCCTACAATGAGCAGTTCTTC.

The chain is built from TRBV27 and TRBJ2-5; 9 nucleotides align to TRBD2. The CDR3 spans 16 residues. V shed 6 bases and J 2 bases; nucleotides not matched to a gene: 10. From germline, CDR1 is MNHEY and CDR2 SMNVEV (reference sequence). The DNA for the CDR3 is TGTGCCAGCAGAGCAGGAGCGGGGGGTTTACAAGAGACCCAGTACTTC. Its translation is CASRAGAGGLQETQYF.

The chain carries TRBV14 and TRBJ2-1; 10 nucleotides match TRBD2. V was clipped by 4 bases and J by 8 bases; unmatched bases: 8. This CDR3 is 15 amino acids long. Per the germline V gene, CDR1 is SGHDN and CDR2 is FVKESK. The CDR3: CASSPQAGGRHEQFF. The CDR3 bases are TGTGCCAGCAGCCCTCAAGCGGGGGGGCGCCATGAGCAGTTCTTC.

This sequence joins TRBV21-1 and TRBJ2-3; the table's D call, TRBD1, was not checked against the DNA. TRBV21-1 is designated a pseudogene. The CDR3 length is 15 residues. The CDR3 DNA sequence: TGTGCCAGCAGCAAAGAAAACAGGGGCACAGATACGCAGTATTTT. Its translation is CASSKENRGTDTQYF.

As DNA, the CDR3 is TGTGCCAGCAGCTTCCTTACAGGGCCCAATTCACCCCTCCACTTT. Encoded protein: CASSFLTGPNSPLHF. The V call is TRBV11-3, the J call TRBJ1-6; D perhaps matches TRBD1 (6 bases). Trimming removed 3 bases from V and 7 bases from J, with 13 bases in between. The germline CDR1 and CDR2 sequences are SGHNT and YENEEA. The CDR3 sequence is 15 residues long.

The chain employs TRBV5-6 and TRBJ2-7; the D is unclear. The CDR3 contains 12 residues. Deletions cut 5 bases from V and 2 bases from J, with 8 bases between. From germline, CDR1 is SGHDT and CDR2 YYEEEE. The CDR3 sequence: CASSFQTYEQYV. The CDR3 bases are TGTGCCAGCAGTTTTCAGACCTACGAGCAGTACGTC.

This chain joins TRBV6-2 or TRBV6-3 and TRBJ2-7; TRBD1 matches at 8 bases. V was pared by 6 bases and J by 4 bases, with 8 bases of the junction left unmatched. CDR1 is MNHEY, CDR2 SVGEGT, per germline. CDR3 length: 14 residues. CDR3 bases: TGTGCCAGCAGGCCTGGACAGGGTTGGTACGAGCAGTACGTC. This codes for CASRPGQGWYEQYV.

The V gene is TRBV10-3, the J gene TRBJ1-1; D gene ambiguous. The CDR3 covers 14 residues. Germline CDR1 is ENHRY and CDR2 is SYGVKD. Trimming cost V 10 bases and J 0 bases, with 15 bases left between them. The CDR3 sequence is CATRTDGLNTEAFF. CDR3 nucleotides: TGTGCCACCCGAACAGACGGATTGAACACTGAAGCTTTCTTT.